Each of the 32 T cell receptor beta chains below was sequenced from the same sample in a study of T-cell reconstitution after alpha-beta-depleted transplantation in children. Using unique molecular identifiers, the investigators prepared the TCRbeta library. Using its own MiXCR run on the PCR reads, TCRdb lists one record per CDR3 protein. The top ten clones hold approximately 14% of a sample with around 490,000 distinct CDR3 sequences, approximately 10% of them seen once. Specimen: PBMCs, mostly from graft donor cells, collected 180 days after TCRalphabeta/CD19-depleted stem cell transplant. These receptors were taken from a female patient aged 2 to 10 who had a stem cell transplant for aplastic anemia, so the T cells may come from the graft donor.

The chain carries TRBV25-1 and TRBJ2-1, with 11 bases lining up with TRBD2. The CDR3 is 17 amino acids. Losses at the gene ends were 3 bases for V and 7 bases for J; bases not matched to a gene: 11. Germline CDR1 MGHDK, CDR2 SYGVNS. This chain's CDR3 is CASSEATRASGRNEQFF. The DNA of the CDR3 is TGTGCCAGCAGTGAGGCTACTCGGGCTAGCGGGAGGAATGAGCAGTTCTTC.

This clonotype was detected a few times. The V gene is TRBV7-3, the J gene TRBJ2-1, with D possibly being TRBD1 (6 bases). With 4 bases removed from V and 7 bases from J, the gap between germline ends came to 14 bases. CDR1 and CDR2 from the germline V gene are SGHTA and FQGTGA. This CDR3 is 14 amino acids long. CDR3 protein: CASSWAGTTNEQFF. The CDR3 nucleotides read TGTGCCAGCAGCTGGGCCGGGACAACGAATGAGCAGTTCTTC.

The V and J genes are TRBV20-1 and TRBJ1-3; D remains ambiguous. Trimming took off 5 bases at V and 4 bases at J, with 12 bases between the two ends. Germline lookup yields CDR1 DFQATT and CDR2 SNEGSKA (reference sequence). The CDR3 consists of 13 residues. The CDR3: CSAPDRRGNTIYF. Written as DNA, the CDR3 is TGCAGTGCTCCGGACCGTAGGGGAAACACCATATATTTT.

The rearrangement joins TRBV18 to TRBJ2-1; the D is unclear. This CDR3 comprises 13 residues. Per the germline V gene, CDR1 is KGHSH and CDR2 is LQKENI. Trimming took off 2 bases at V and 8 bases at J, with 10 bases between the two ends. CDR3 sequence reads: CASSPILGDEQFF. CDR3 in DNA: TGTGCCAGCTCACCAATCCTGGGCGATGAGCAGTTCTTC.

The sample holds a few counts of this clonotype. This rearrangement joins TRBV6-4 to TRBJ2-2; 7 nucleotides agree with TRBD2. Trimming cost V 7 bases and J 2 bases; bases outside gene matches: 7. Germline V gives CDR1 MRHNA, CDR2 SNTAGT. This CDR3 region has 15 residues. CDR3 in DNA: TGTGCCAGCAAAGAGGTAGCGGGCAACACCGGGGAGCTGTTTTTT. Translating it yields CASKEVAGNTGELFF.

The chain carries TRBV6-1 and TRBJ1-2, with D perhaps TRBD1 (6 bases). The length of the CDR3 is 13 residues. CDR1 is MNHNS, CDR2 SASEGT, per germline. Trimming cost V 4 bases and J 4 bases, with 10 bases left between them. The CDR3 loop is CASSGETGYGYTF. The CDR3 nucleotides are TGTGCCAGCAGTGGAGAGACAGGCTATGGCTACACCTTC.

The chain combines TRBV15 with TRBJ2-1; 8 nucleotides match TRBD2. The V and J ends lost 0 bases and 10 bases, in that order; junction bases with no gene match: 8. From germline, CDR1 is LNHNV and CDR2 YYDKDF (reference sequence). This CDR3 spans 15 amino acids. CDR3 loop: CATSREASGQNEQFF. The CDR3 nucleotides are TGTGCCACCAGCAGAGAGGCTAGCGGGCAAAACGAGCAGTTCTTC.

J is TRBJ2-7 and V is TRBV28; D is unresolved. Between the trimmed V and J ends, which lost 6 bases and 0 bases, there was a span of 12 bases. CDR3 size: 14 residues. Per the germline V gene, CDR1 is MDHEN and CDR2 is SYDVKM. The chain's CDR3 is CASSKLGPSYEQYF. The CDR3 nucleotides read TGTGCCAGCAGCAAACTCGGCCCCTCCTACGAGCAGTACTTC.

The J gene is TRBJ2-7, the V gene TRBV27; 7 nucleotides agree with TRBD2. J gave up 3 bases and V 6 bases, and 11 bases lay outside the gene matches. CDR1 is MNHEY, CDR2 SMNVEV, per germline (reference sequence). The CDR3 is 15 amino acids. CDR3 nucleotides: TGTGCCAGCAGCCCCTTGGGCGGGAGAGTCTACGAGCAGTACTTC. Translating it yields CASSPLGGRVYEQYF.

At least ten counts were recorded for this clonotype. CDR3 loop: CASTPGLGSYNEQFF. In DNA, the CDR3 is TGTGCCAGCACCCCGGGGCTAGGTTCCTACAATGAGCAGTTCTTC. V usage is TRBV6-2 or TRBV6-3 and J usage is TRBJ2-1; D might be TRBD1 or TRBD2, each matching 5 bases. Germline CDR1 MNHEY, CDR2 SVGEGT. The V gene lost 7 bases and the J gene lost 1 base, with 14 bases spanning the gap. The CDR3 covers 15 residues.

The chain joins TRBV19 to TRBJ2-1, with D hard to call. This CDR3 is 13 amino acids long. Germline V CDR1 and CDR2: LNHDA, SQIVND (reference sequence). Trimming removed 3 bases from V and 4 bases from J, with 7 bases in between. This chain's CDR3 is CASSISKYNEQFF. As DNA, the CDR3 is TGTGCCAGTAGTATTAGTAAGTACAATGAGCAGTTCTTC.

Only a few counts were recorded for this clonotype. The V call is TRBV28, the J call TRBJ2-3, with 11 bases aligning to TRBD2. The CDR3 contains 15 residues. Unmatched junction bases numbered 9, after V lost 6 bases and J lost 7 bases. CDR1 is MDHEN, CDR2 SYDVKM, per germline. The CDR3 reads CASSRPGTSGYTQYF. Written as DNA, the CDR3 is TGTGCCAGCAGCCGCCCCGGGACTAGCGGCTATACGCAGTATTTT.

This clonotype was detected only a few times. The chain has TRBV5-1 and TRBJ2-1; the match to TRBD2 covers 8 bases. V lost 0 bases to trimming and J lost 8 bases; unmatched junction nucleotides: 7. The CDR3 loop spans 15 amino acids. Germline loops: CDR1 SGHRS, CDR2 YFSETQ. This chain's CDR3 is CASSLDGREIHEQFF. The DNA of the CDR3 is TGCGCCAGCAGCTTGGACGGGAGGGAAATCCATGAGCAGTTCTTC.

This clonotype was seen ten or more times. V is TRBV10-3 and J is TRBJ2-5, with 8 bases aligning to TRBD2. The CDR3 sequence is 13 residues long. Germline values: CDR1 ENHRY, CDR2 SYGVKD. V lost 10 bases to trimming and J lost 2 bases; unmatched junction nucleotides: 6. The CDR3 sequence: CATRLARQETQYF. The CDR3 region has the DNA TGTGCCACCAGACTAGCGAGACAAGAGACCCAGTACTTC.

This clonotype showed up just a few times. V and J are TRBV20-1 and TRBJ2-3; TRBD2 aligns across 9 bases. V shed 3 bases, J shed 3 bases, and the junction held 4 bases outside the gene matches. Germline CDR1 reads DFQATT; CDR2 reads SNEGSKA (reference sequence). The CDR3 covers 14 residues. CDR3 region: CSARSGRTTDTQYF. CDR3 coding DNA: TGCAGTGCTAGGAGCGGGAGGACAACAGATACGCAGTATTTT.

The chain employs TRBV11-2 and TRBJ2-3, with 8 bases aligning to TRBD1. Losses at the gene ends were 0 bases for V and 13 bases for J; bases not matched to a gene: 9. Germline loops: CDR1 SGHAT, CDR2 FQNNGV. The CDR3 length is 14 residues. The CDR3 loop is CASSLDYNTGQEYF. The DNA for the CDR3 is TGTGCCAGCAGCTTAGATTATAACACGGGACAGGAGTATTTT.

In this sample, this clonotype turned up many times. The rearrangement joins TRBV12-3 or TRBV12-4 to TRBJ1-3; D may be TRBD1 (5 bases). The CDR3 runs 16 residues. V dropped 5 bases and J dropped 1 base, with 15 bases sitting between them. CDR3 amino acids: CASSAHGRTSGNTIYF. The CDR3 DNA sequence: TGTGCCAGCAGTGCGCACGGGAGGACATCTGGAAACACCATATATTTT.

This clonotype was found a few times. This sequence joins TRBV12-5 and TRBJ1-4; D is possibly TRBD1 (6 bases). Germline V CDR1 and CDR2: LGHNT, FRNRAP. CDR3 length equals 20 residues. Trimming took 1 base from V and 3 from J, leaving 24 bases between them. The CDR3 reads CASGLGPSTGKIRANEKLFF. The CDR3 coding sequence is TGTGCTAGTGGTTTGGGACCCTCAACAGGGAAGATTAGAGCTAATGAAAAACTGTTTTTT. The complete variable domain, with remaining parts taken from reference TRBV12-5 and TRBJ1-4, reads DARVTQTPRHKVTEMGQEVTMRCQPILGHNTVFWYRQTMMQGLELLAYFRNRAPLDDSGMPKDRFSAEMPDATLATLKIQPSEPRDSAVYFCASGLGPSTGKIRANEKLFFGSGTQLSVL.

CDR3 sequence (DNA): TGTGCCACGTGGGGGGCCGGCAATGAGCAGTTCTTC. Its translation is CATWGAGNEQFF. V gene TRBV19 combines with J gene TRBJ2-1; D tentatively reads TRBD1 or TRBD2 (6 bases each). Trimming removed 10 bases at V and 6 bases at J, with 13 bases between. Germline CDR1 is LNHDA and CDR2 is SQIVND (reference sequence). There are 12 residues in the CDR3.

This sequence joins TRBV12-3 or TRBV12-4 and TRBJ2-1; 15 nucleotides agree with TRBD2. CDR3 length: 19 residues. Trimming removed 11 bases from V and 4 bases from J; junction bases left unmatched: 18. CDR3 amino acids: CAFSPGLGLAGGAYNEQFF. The CDR3 nucleotides are TGTGCCTTCAGTCCAGGGCTAGGACTAGCGGGAGGGGCTTACAATGAGCAGTTCTTC.

This clonotype appeared many times. J is TRBJ2-1 and V is TRBV6-2 or TRBV6-3, with 12 nucleotides matching TRBD2. J was trimmed by 7 bases and V by 8 bases; bases with no gene match: 15. The V gene's germline CDR1 is MNHEY and CDR2 SVGEGT. The CDR3 has 17 amino acids. For the CDR3, the DNA is TGTGCCAGCGGGCGTCACTCTAGCGGGAGGGATTCGAATGAGCAGTTCTTC. Residues: CASGRHSSGRDSNEQFF.

In its sample, this clonotype was seen a few times. The chain uses TRBV15 and TRBJ2-1; 8 bases fit TRBD1. After removal of 5 bases from V and 2 bases from J, the junction contained 5 bases not matched to a gene. The germline CDR1 and CDR2 sequences are LNHNV and YYDKDF (reference sequence). The CDR3 has 15 amino acids. CDR3 DNA sequence: TGTGCCACCAGCCTAGGGACAGGTGCCTACAATGAGCAGTTCTTC. Its translation is CATSLGTGAYNEQFF.

This clonotype has a handful of counts. CDR3 amino acids: CASSKGQYSYEQYV. CDR3 sequence (DNA): TGTGCCAGCAGTAAAGGACAGTACTCCTACGAGCAGTACGTC. The rearrangement uses TRBV6-1 and TRBJ2-7; perhaps TRBD1 as D (6 bases). Trimming left V 5 bases short and J 0 bases short, with 11 bases between. In germline, CDR1 is MNHNS, CDR2 SASEGT. CDR3 length: 14 residues.

This clonotype was recorded many times. The chain couples TRBV28 to TRBJ2-3, with a tentative D call TRBD1 (6 bases). The CDR3 length is 14 residues. CDR1 is MDHEN and CDR2 is SYDVKM in the germline V gene. The V gene lost 3 bases and the J gene lost 1 base, with 8 bases spanning the gap. The CDR3 DNA sequence: TGTGCCAGCAGTTTCTACAGGGGCACAGATACGCAGTATTTT. This codes for CASSFYRGTDTQYF. The variable domain in full, with the rest retrieved from reference TRBV28 and TRBJ2-3, is DVKVTQSSRYLVKRTGEKVFLECVQDMDHENMFWYRQDPGLGLRLIYFSYDVKMKEKGDIPEGYSVSREKKERFSLILESASTNQTSMYLCASSFYRGTDTQYFGPGTRLTVL.

On this clonotype: A junction end diverges from the germline sequence, so it may reflect a read error. V and J are TRBV2 and TRBJ2-1; D uncertain. Germline CDR1 SNHLY, CDR2 FYNNEI. The CDR3 length is 12 residues. DNA of the CDR3: TGTGCCAGCAGTGATGGGAAGTGGGCCAGGATCTTC. Its translation is CASSDGKWARIF.

This clonotype was detected a few times. V usage is TRBV9 and J usage is TRBJ2-5; D possibly corresponds to TRBD1 (6 bases). Germline V gene data show CDR1 as SGDLS and CDR2 as YYNGEE. This CDR3 comprises 16 residues. V was shortened by 4 bases and J by 2 bases, with 18 bases between the two germline ends. CDR3 loop: CASSPGWGTTQETQYF. CDR3 DNA sequence: TGTGCCAGCAGCCCAGGGTGGGGGACAACTCAAGAGACCCAGTACTTC.

The sample holds a few counts of this clonotype. V and J are TRBV19 and TRBJ2-3; D is possibly TRBD1 or TRBD2 (5 bases each). This CDR3 contains 17 residues. Trimming pared 0 bases from V and 2 bases from J, leaving 15 bases between. CDR1 LNHDA and CDR2 SQIVND come from the germline V gene (reference sequence). The CDR3 reads CASSIDLPRGYTDTQYF. The CDR3 coding sequence is TGTGCCAGTAGTATAGATCTCCCGAGGGGATACACAGATACGCAGTATTTT.

This clonotype has at least ten counts. The chain uses TRBV4-2 and TRBJ2-5; 9 bases are shared with TRBD1. CDR1 is LGHNA and CDR2 is YNFKEQ in the germline V gene. The CDR3 runs 16 residues. V shed 1 base and J 5 bases; nucleotides not matched to a gene: 8. This chain's CDR3 is CASSQAGQGVGETQYF. CDR3 DNA: TGTGCCAGCAGCCAAGCGGGACAGGGAGTTGGTGAGACCCAGTACTTC.

The genes are TRBV10-2 and TRBJ2-5, with 9 bases that match TRBD2. Germline V lookup: CDR1 WSHSY, CDR2 SAAADI. J was trimmed by 1 base and V by 8 bases; bases with no gene match: 5. The CDR3 contains 14 residues. CDR3 coding DNA: TGCGCCAGCGGAAAGACTAGCGGCCAAGAGACCCAGTACTTC. Protein: CASGKTSGQETQYF.

This clonotype has a count of ten or more. V usage is TRBV6-2 or TRBV6-3 and J usage is TRBJ1-2; no clear D. V was trimmed by 7 bases and J by 5 bases, leaving 14 bases between them. Germline CDR1 and CDR2: MNHEY and SVGEGT. This CDR3 has 13 amino acids. CDR3 sequence: CASTLPDPYGYTF. CDR3 in DNA: TGTGCCAGCACTTTACCCGACCCTTATGGCTACACCTTC.

This chain connects TRBV29-1 to TRBJ2-7, with TRBD1 matching 9 bases. Germline trimming cut 6 bases from V and 5 bases from J; bases unmatched to any gene: 11. Germline V CDR1 and CDR2: SQVTM, ANQGSEA. The CDR3 runs to 14 residues. The DNA of the CDR3 is TGCAGCGTCGAACAGGGGGCGCCCCCCGACGAGCAGTACTTC. Translated, it gives CSVEQGAPPDEQYF.

There are a few counts of this clonotype. The genes are TRBV11-3 and TRBJ2-7; possibly TRBD2 for D (5 bases). This CDR3 spans 13 amino acids. Deletions cut 1 base from V and 8 bases from J, with 12 bases between. Per the germline V gene, CDR1 is SGHNT and CDR2 is YENEEA. CDR3 sequence: CASSLGDRGKQYF. The CDR3 DNA is TGTGCCAGCAGCTTAGGCGACCGAGGGAAGCAGTACTTC. The full variable domain, in which reference TRBV11-3 and TRBJ2-7 provide the parts outside the CDR3, is EAGVVQSPRYKIIEKKQPVAFWCNPISGHNTLYWYLQNLGQGPELLIRYENEEAVDDSQLPKDRFSAERLKGVDSTLKIQPAELGDSAVYLCASSLGDRGKQYFGPGTRLTVT.